This is a list of T cell receptor beta chains from one sample in a study of CD8 T cells in ankylosing spondylitis. From the 5' RACE reads, TCRdb called clonotypes with MiXCR, one entry per CDR3 protein. The table includes a few hundred thousand distinct CDR3 sequences, around 20% detected once. Input material: blood, either unsorted or a sorted T cell fraction (not recorded which). The source of these receptors is a male donor with ankylosing spondylitis or in good health (not recorded which). The CDR3 runs from the conserved cysteine through the conserved F or W. The D gene is left open where the match is weak. Size is stated for part of the rows, as once, few or many counts, or as a class when the clone is expanded.

d_gene: TRBD2
abundance: few
v_gene: TRBV5-1
j_gene: TRBJ2-1
len: 15
CDR3aa: CASSFSSGSANEQFF
CDR3nt: TGCGCCAGCAGCTTTAGTAGCGGGAGTGCCAATGAGCAGTTCTTC

d_gene: -
abundance: many
v_gene: TRBV5-8
j_gene: TRBJ2-1
len: 13
CDR3aa: CASSLGPTGEQFF
CDR3nt: TGTGCCAGCAGCTTGGGACCCACTGGTGAGCAGTTCTTC

d_gene: -
abundance: few
v_gene: TRBV5-1
j_gene: TRBJ1-5
len: 20
CDR3aa: CASSSLPRTDPLGSNQPQHF
CDR3nt: TGCGCCAGCAGCTCCCTTCCTCGTACGGATCCTTTGGGTAGTAATCAGCCCCAGCATTTT

d_gene: TRBD2
abundance: few
v_gene: TRBV20-1
j_gene: TRBJ2-1
len: 15
CDR3aa: CSASAGLAGEVEQFF
CDR3nt: TGCAGTGCTAGCGCCGGACTAGCGGGAGAGGTTGAGCAGTTCTTC

d_gene: -
abundance: -
v_gene: TRBV5-1
j_gene: TRBJ2-5
len: 15
CDR3aa: CASSWAIRGEETQYF
CDR3nt: TGCGCCAGCAGCTGGGCAATCAGGGGGGAGGAGACCCAGTACTTC

d_gene: -
abundance: -
v_gene: TRBV10-3
j_gene: TRBJ1-4
len: 13
CDR3aa: CAIRGGTNEKLFF
CDR3nt: TGTGCCATCAGGGGGGGCACTAATGAAAAACTGTTTTTT

d_gene: TRBD2
abundance: few
v_gene: TRBV10-3
j_gene: TRBJ2-1
len: 19
CDR3aa: CAISGSSASGGQTYNEQFF
CDR3nt: TGTGCCATCAGTGGTAGTTCGGCTAGCGGGGGCCAGACCTACAATGAGCAGTTCTTC

d_gene: -
abundance: few
v_gene: TRBV10-3
j_gene: TRBJ2-3
len: 13
CDR3aa: CAIRTDSTDTQYF
CDR3nt: TGTGCCATCAGGACAGATAGCACAGATACGCAGTATTTT

d_gene: -
abundance: once
v_gene: TRBV2
j_gene: TRBJ2-2
len: 12
CDR3aa: CASLLGAGELFF
CDR3nt: TGTGCCAGCCTCCTAGGAGCCGGGGAGCTGTTTTTT

d_gene: -
abundance: many
v_gene: TRBV5-1
j_gene: TRBJ1-6
len: 14
CDR3aa: CASSLGHQNSPLHF
CDR3nt: TGCGCCAGCAGCTTGGGACACCAAAATTCACCCCTCCACTTT

d_gene: TRBD1
abundance: few
v_gene: TRBV12-3/TRBV12-4
j_gene: TRBJ1-5
len: 15
CDR3aa: CASSQQGSGDQPQHF
CDR3nt: TGTGCCAGCAGCCAACAGGGGTCCGGCGATCAGCCCCAGCATTTT

d_gene: -
abundance: -
v_gene: TRBV7-2
j_gene: TRBJ2-1
len: 17
CDR3aa: CASSQSLAETRYNEQFF
CDR3nt: TGTGCCAGCAGCCAATCGCTCGCCGAGACTCGCTACAATGAGCAGTTCTTC

d_gene: -
abundance: many
v_gene: TRBV20-1
j_gene: TRBJ2-3
len: 15
CDR3aa: CSAPARTISTDTQYF
CDR3nt: TGCAGTGCTCCCGCGAGGACCATCAGCACAGATACGCAGTATTTT

d_gene: TRBD1
abundance: many
v_gene: TRBV12-3/TRBV12-4
j_gene: TRBJ2-1
len: 18
CDR3aa: CASSLSPTGGFSYNEQFF
CDR3nt: TGTGCCAGCAGTTTATCCCCGACAGGGGGCTTCTCCTACAATGAGCAGTTCTTC

d_gene: TRBD1
abundance: few
v_gene: TRBV2
j_gene: TRBJ1-1
len: 13
CDR3aa: CAISQGANTEAFF
CDR3nt: TGTGCCATCTCACAGGGGGCGAACACTGAAGCTTTCTTT

d_gene: -
abundance: few
v_gene: TRBV12-3/TRBV12-4
j_gene: TRBJ1-5
len: 14
CDR3aa: CASRPPGNNQPQHF
CDR3nt: TGTGCCAGCAGGCCTCCCGGGAATAATCAGCCCCAGCATTTT

d_gene: TRBD2
abundance: few
v_gene: TRBV6-2/TRBV6-3
j_gene: TRBJ2-1
len: 14
CDR3aa: CASSYTTSGGEQFF
CDR3nt: TGTGCCAGCAGTTACACGACTAGCGGGGGAGAGCAGTTCTTC

d_gene: TRBD2
abundance: -
v_gene: TRBV20-1
j_gene: TRBJ2-3
len: 21
CDR3aa: CSARDLLKGGTSGLSTDTQYF
CDR3nt: TGCAGTGCTAGAGATTTATTAAAGGGGGGGACTAGCGGACTAAGCACAGATACGCAGTATTTT

d_gene: -
abundance: -
v_gene: TRBV27
j_gene: TRBJ1-6
len: 11
CDR3aa: CASGIQNPLHF
CDR3nt: TGTGCCAGCGGTATTCAGAATCCCCTCCACTTT

d_gene: -
abundance: few
v_gene: TRBV12-3/TRBV12-4
j_gene: TRBJ2-2
len: 16
CDR3aa: CASSLMGGPNTGELFF
CDR3nt: TGTGCCAGCAGTTTAATGGGGGGGCCCAACACCGGGGAGCTGTTTTTT

d_gene: -
abundance: many
v_gene: TRBV12-3/TRBV12-4
j_gene: TRBJ2-2
len: 13
CDR3aa: CASQGRNTGELFF
CDR3nt: TGTGCCAGCCAGGGTCGGAACACCGGGGAGCTGTTTTTT

d_gene: -
abundance: few
v_gene: TRBV5-6
j_gene: TRBJ1-4
len: 16
CDR3aa: CASSPMTGRLNEKLFF
CDR3nt: TGTGCCAGCAGCCCTATGACTGGCCGCTTAAATGAAAAACTGTTTTTT

d_gene: -
abundance: few
v_gene: TRBV6-5
j_gene: TRBJ1-5
len: 14
CDR3aa: CASSSSALNQPQHF
CDR3nt: TGTGCCAGCAGTTCCTCGGCCCTAAATCAGCCCCAGCATTTT

d_gene: -
abundance: -
v_gene: TRBV5-1
j_gene: TRBJ1-5
len: 14
CDR3aa: CASSSDGSNQPQHF
CDR3nt: TGCGCCAGCAGCTCGGACGGTAGCAATCAGCCCCAGCATTTT

d_gene: -
abundance: few
v_gene: TRBV12-3/TRBV12-4
j_gene: TRBJ2-5
len: 13
CDR3aa: CASSFRAEETQYF
CDR3nt: TGTGCCAGCAGTTTTCGGGCGGAAGAGACCCAGTACTTC

d_gene: -
abundance: many
v_gene: TRBV20-1
j_gene: TRBJ2-1
len: 12
CDR3aa: CSAHASYNEQFF
CDR3nt: TGCAGTGCCCATGCCTCCTACAATGAGCAGTTCTTC

d_gene: -
abundance: -
v_gene: TRBV20-1
j_gene: TRBJ2-5
len: 13
CDR3aa: CSAMDAGTGTQYF
CDR3nt: TGCAGTGCTATGGACGCAGGGACTGGGACCCAGTACTTC

d_gene: -
abundance: -
v_gene: TRBV14
j_gene: TRBJ2-5
len: 14
CDR3aa: CASSQEPHQETQYF
CDR3nt: TGTGCCAGCAGCCAAGAGCCACACCAAGAGACCCAGTACTTC

d_gene: -
abundance: many
v_gene: TRBV29-1
j_gene: TRBJ2-3
len: 12
CDR3aa: CSVVEMADTQYF
CDR3nt: TGCAGCGTTGTAGAGATGGCAGATACGCAGTATTTT

d_gene: -
abundance: few
v_gene: TRBV11-2
j_gene: TRBJ1-2
len: 13
CDR3aa: CASSLDPDYGYTF
CDR3nt: TGTGCCAGCAGCTTAGATCCAGACTATGGCTACACCTTC

d_gene: TRBD2
abundance: few
v_gene: TRBV4-1
j_gene: TRBJ2-3
len: 16
CDR3aa: CASSQASGRSTDTQYF
CDR3nt: TGCGCCAGCAGCCAAGCTAGCGGGAGGAGCACAGATACGCAGTATTTT

d_gene: TRBD2
abundance: -
v_gene: TRBV12-3/TRBV12-4
j_gene: TRBJ2-2
len: 16
CDR3aa: CASSNGLAQHYGELFF
CDR3nt: TGTGCCAGCAGCAACGGACTAGCGCAACACTACGGGGAGCTGTTTTTT

d_gene: TRBD2
abundance: -
v_gene: TRBV18
j_gene: TRBJ2-1
len: 16
CDR3aa: CASSLIAGLTYNEQFF
CDR3nt: TGTGCCAGCTCACTTATAGCGGGGCTGACCTACAATGAGCAGTTCTTC

d_gene: TRBD1
abundance: many
v_gene: TRBV6-1
j_gene: TRBJ2-5
len: 15
CDR3aa: CASSSRDRVWETQYF
CDR3nt: TGTGCCAGCAGCAGCCGGGACAGGGTGTGGGAGACCCAGTACTTC

d_gene: -
abundance: few
v_gene: TRBV29-1
j_gene: TRBJ2-1
len: 15
CDR3aa: CSVEGQGGSYNEQFF
CDR3nt: TGCAGCGTTGAGGGGCAGGGCGGCTCCTACAATGAGCAGTTCTTC

d_gene: TRBD1
abundance: -
v_gene: TRBV5-1
j_gene: TRBJ2-2
len: 14
CDR3aa: CASSQGQGSRELFF
CDR3nt: TGCGCCAGCAGCCAAGGACAGGGGAGCCGGGAGCTGTTTTTT

d_gene: TRBD1
abundance: -
v_gene: TRBV5-1
j_gene: TRBJ2-4
len: 15
CDR3aa: CASSMSGTGRDIQYF
CDR3nt: TGCGCCAGCAGCATGTCCGGGACAGGGCGGGACATTCAGTACTTC

d_gene: TRBD2
abundance: -
v_gene: TRBV2
j_gene: TRBJ2-2
len: 15
CDR3aa: CASSRSRGDTGELFF
CDR3nt: TGTGCCAGCAGTCGGTCTCGGGGGGACACCGGGGAGCTGTTTTTT

d_gene: -
abundance: once
v_gene: TRBV10-3
j_gene: TRBJ2-5
len: 15
CDR3aa: CAISDVVPGGETQYF
CDR3nt: TGTGCCATCAGTGATGTCGTGCCCGGGGGCGAGACCCAGTACTTC

d_gene: -
abundance: many
v_gene: TRBV5-1
j_gene: TRBJ1-5
len: 17
CDR3aa: CASSPGPNRASNQPQHF
CDR3nt: TGCGCCAGCAGCCCCGGGCCCAACAGGGCGAGCAATCAGCCCCAGCATTTT

d_gene: TRBD1
abundance: few
v_gene: TRBV6-1
j_gene: TRBJ1-1
len: 14
CDR3aa: CASSPQGAYTEAFF
CDR3nt: TGTGCCAGCAGTCCACAGGGGGCGTACACTGAAGCTTTCTTT

d_gene: TRBD2
abundance: few
v_gene: TRBV12-3/TRBV12-4
j_gene: TRBJ2-5
len: 16
CDR3aa: CASSREVLASSETQYF
CDR3nt: TGTGCCAGCAGTCGGGAGGTACTAGCAAGTTCGGAGACCCAGTACTTC

d_gene: TRBD1
abundance: few
v_gene: TRBV5-1
j_gene: TRBJ2-3
len: 15
CDR3aa: CASSLGDRRTDTQYF
CDR3nt: TGCGCCAGCAGCTTGGGGGACAGACGCACAGATACGCAGTATTTT

d_gene: TRBD1
abundance: few
v_gene: TRBV18
j_gene: TRBJ1-1
len: 14
CDR3aa: CASRQGIGNTEAFF
CDR3nt: TGTGCCAGCAGACAGGGAATAGGGAACACTGAAGCTTTCTTT

d_gene: -
abundance: many
v_gene: TRBV27
j_gene: TRBJ2-1
len: 11
CDR3aa: CASSSNNEQFF
CDR3nt: TGTGCCAGCAGTTCAAACAATGAGCAGTTCTTC

d_gene: -
abundance: -
v_gene: TRBV6-1
j_gene: TRBJ1-3
len: 15
CDR3aa: CASSSGALTGNTIYF
CDR3nt: TGTGCCAGCAGCTCTGGGGCTCTGACTGGAAACACCATATATTTT

d_gene: TRBD1
abundance: few
v_gene: TRBV5-1
j_gene: TRBJ2-5
len: 16
CDR3aa: CASSPGDRYNQETQYF
CDR3nt: TGCGCCAGCAGCCCAGGGGACAGGTATAACCAAGAGACCCAGTACTTC

d_gene: TRBD2
abundance: -
v_gene: TRBV2
j_gene: TRBJ2-1
len: 12
CDR3aa: CASTTSGGEQFF
CDR3nt: TGTGCCAGCACAACTAGCGGAGGTGAGCAGTTCTTC

d_gene: -
abundance: few
v_gene: TRBV5-5
j_gene: TRBJ2-5
len: 14
CDR3aa: CASSFSPAWETQYF
CDR3nt: TGTGCCAGCAGTTTTTCCCCGGCGTGGGAGACCCAGTACTTC

d_gene: -
abundance: -
v_gene: TRBV2
j_gene: TRBJ2-5
len: 16
CDR3aa: CASSEALISREETQYF
CDR3nt: TGTGCCAGCAGTGAAGCGCTAATATCCAGGGAAGAGACCCAGTACTTC

d_gene: TRBD2
abundance: few
v_gene: TRBV20-1
j_gene: TRBJ2-1
len: 15
CDR3aa: CSARVSGSSYNEQFF
CDR3nt: TGCAGTGCTAGGGTTAGCGGGAGCTCCTACAATGAGCAGTTCTTC

d_gene: TRBD1
abundance: few
v_gene: TRBV2
j_gene: TRBJ1-5
len: 14
CDR3aa: CASSTGGSNQPQHF
CDR3nt: TGTGCCAGCAGCACAGGGGGCTCAAATCAGCCCCAGCATTTT

d_gene: TRBD2
abundance: many
v_gene: TRBV7-3
j_gene: TRBJ2-3
len: 15
CDR3aa: CASSLIGGVSDTQYF
CDR3nt: TGTGCCAGCAGCTTAATCGGGGGGGTCTCAGATACGCAGTATTTT

d_gene: -
abundance: -
v_gene: TRBV15
j_gene: TRBJ2-3
len: 16
CDR3aa: CATSRDKSILTDTQYF
CDR3nt: TGTGCCACCAGCAGAGATAAGTCCATCCTCACAGATACGCAGTATTTT

d_gene: -
abundance: many
v_gene: TRBV5-5
j_gene: TRBJ1-6
len: 13
CDR3aa: CASSTQGNSPLHF
CDR3nt: TGTGCCAGCAGCACTCAGGGTAATTCACCCCTCCACTTT

d_gene: -
abundance: few
v_gene: TRBV4-1
j_gene: TRBJ2-6
len: 15
CDR3aa: CASSQNVTGANVLTF
CDR3nt: TGCGCCAGCAGCCAAAATGTCACTGGGGCCAACGTCCTGACTTTC